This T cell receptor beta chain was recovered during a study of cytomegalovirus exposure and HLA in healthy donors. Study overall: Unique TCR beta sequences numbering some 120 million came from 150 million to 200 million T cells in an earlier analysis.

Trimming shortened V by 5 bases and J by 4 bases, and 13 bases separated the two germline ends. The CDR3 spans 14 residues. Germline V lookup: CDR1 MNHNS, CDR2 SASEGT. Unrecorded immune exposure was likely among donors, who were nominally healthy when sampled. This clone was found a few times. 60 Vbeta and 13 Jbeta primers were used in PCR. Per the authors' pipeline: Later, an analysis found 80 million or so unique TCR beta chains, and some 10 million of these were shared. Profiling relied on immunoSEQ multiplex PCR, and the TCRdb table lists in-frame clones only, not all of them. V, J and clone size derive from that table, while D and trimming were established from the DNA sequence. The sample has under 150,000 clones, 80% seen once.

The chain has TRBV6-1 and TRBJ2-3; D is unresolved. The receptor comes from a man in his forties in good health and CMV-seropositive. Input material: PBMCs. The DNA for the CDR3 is TGTGCCAGCAGTTCCCACTTAGAGGCAGATACGCAGTATTTT. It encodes CASSSHLEADTQYF.